This T cell receptor beta chain is from a study of control samples from healthy donors and cancer patients. The germline CDR1 and CDR2 sequences are MNHEY and SMNVEV (reference sequence). There are 15 residues in the CDR3. Comments on this clone: The junction shows a germline mismatch at one end, possibly a read error.

The repertoire was sequenced with immunoSEQ multiplex PCR; TCRdb's copy has only in-frame clones and lacks some. The sample has about 210,000 clones. This TCR derives from a woman aged 30 to 39 in good health. The sample comprised blood. This chain joins TRBV27 and TRBJ1-1, with a tentative D call TRBD1 (5 bases). The CDR3 nucleotides are TGTGCCAGCAATTTAGGTCCAGGGCCGAACACTGAAGCTTTCTTT. This sequence encodes CASNLGPGPNTEAFF.